This T cell receptor (beta chain) came from a study of CD8+CD57+ T cells in acquired aplastic anemia. The wider study: Roughly 3 ug was the average amount of DNA from sorted CD4+ and CD8+ cells. The study's findings and limits: Patients were compared with controls for CD8+ Simpson's diversity, and no significant difference emerged. Patients and controls had in common 25 to 35 CD8+ CDR3 sequences.

Profiles of TCR beta VDJ and CDR3 were generated from a genomic DNA template. MiXCR was run by TCRdb on the reads, yielding one entry per CDR3 protein. The sample holds some 190,000 distinct CDR3 sequences, just over 45% seen once. As for this clonotype: Its antigen is still unknown.

Trimming stripped 2 bases from V and 1 base from J, with 5 bases between. Germline V gene lookup returns CDR1 KGHDR and CDR2 SFDVKD. This CDR3 contains 14 residues. The receptor's source is a human donor in good health. This chain links TRBV24-1 with TRBJ1-5; D perhaps matches TRBD1 (5 bases). Sequenced material: sorted CD4+, CD8+, or CD8+CD57+ T cells (not recorded which) from PBMCs. CDR3: CATSDWDSNQPQHF. The CDR3 DNA sequence: TGTGCCACCAGTGATTGGGACAGCAATCAGCCCCAGCATTTT.